A single sample is the source of the 11 T cell receptor beta chains below, sequenced in a study of human T cells and chemical hapten exposure. Specified time point: patch test 1, 2 weeks after DPC sensitization. Treatment reported: therapeutic diphenylcyclopropenone sensitization with weekly scalp DPC. One entry per CDR3 protein, called by TCRdb with MiXCR from the RACE reads. This sample has 75,000 to 95,000 distinct CDR3 sequences; 10% to 15% occur once, and the top ten carry roughly 3.6%. The sample was whole blood, taken in connection with sensitization to the hapten diphenylcyclopropenone (DPC). The receptors here all came from an older woman with alopecia areata. Some clones in this sample may be carry-over from other donors' samples.

Within the sample, this clonotype is medium-sized. The chain uses TRBV4-2 and TRBJ2-7, with TRBD2 identical over 7 bases. CDR3 length: 16 amino acids. The ends lost 1 base at V and 1 base at J; junction bases unmatched: 7. Germline V lookup: CDR1 LGHNA, CDR2 YNFKEQ. This CDR3 reads CASSQVDGLVSYEQYF. The CDR3 coding sequence is TGTGCCAGCAGCCAAGTGGATGGACTAGTATCCTACGAGCAGTACTTC.

This clonotype was detected many times. The genes are TRBV18 and TRBJ1-5; TRBD1 aligns across 8 bases. The V segment lost 3 bases and the J segment 7 bases; nucleotides outside the gene matches: 8. This CDR3 contains 15 residues. Looked up from germline, CDR1 is KGHSH and CDR2 is LQKENI. As DNA, the CDR3 is TGTGCCAGCTCACCCTTCGGACAGGGCCGACAGCCCCAGCATTTT. Translating it yields CASSPFGQGRQPQHF.

The chain employs TRBV9 and TRBJ2-3, with unresolved D. Germline V lookup: CDR1 SGDLS, CDR2 YYNGEE. CDR3 size: 14 residues. V was shortened by 4 bases and J by 5 bases, with 14 bases between the two germline ends. CDR3 coding DNA: TGTGCCAGCAGCCTTAGCAACCACCTAGATACGCAGTATTTT. Translation: CASSLSNHLDTQYF.

CDR3 nucleotide sequence: TGTGCCTGGAGACAACAGCCGAACACTGAAGCTTTCTTT. Amino acids: CAWRQQPNTEAFF. The chain is built from TRBV30 and TRBJ1-1; D ambiguous. Germline V lookup: CDR1 GTSNPN, CDR2 SVGIG (reference sequence). Trimming shortened V by 3 bases and J by 1 base, and 9 bases separated the two germline ends. The CDR3 spans 13 residues.

The chain carries TRBV5-1 and TRBJ2-7; D not resolved. V dropped 5 bases and J dropped 5 bases, with 11 bases sitting between them. Germline CDR1 and CDR2: SGHRS and YFSETQ. This CDR3 is built from 12 residues. CDR3 in amino acids: CASSLLEDEQYF. CDR3 nucleotides: TGCGCCAGCAGTTTACTCGAGGACGAGCAGTACTTC.

This clonotype turned up a few times. The V call is TRBV12-3 or TRBV12-4, the J call TRBJ1-6, with D uncertain. Trimming pared 2 bases from V and 6 bases from J, leaving 5 bases between. The CDR3 sequence is 13 residues long. CDR3 DNA: TGTGCCAGCAGTTTAACGCCTAATTCACCCCTCCACTTT. Translation: CASSLTPNSPLHF.

This clonotype was detected ten times or more. The genes are TRBV11-2 and TRBJ2-5, with D perhaps matching TRBD2 (5 bases). V lost 5 bases to trimming and J lost 5 bases, with 18 bases between them. Germline loops: CDR1 SGHAT, CDR2 FQNNGV. The CDR3 is 15 amino acids. Here the CDR3 DNA reads TGTGCCAGCAGCCGGCCCGGGCTAGCTATGGAGACCCAGTACTTC. Translation gives CASSRPGLAMETQYF.

The sample holds a few counts of this clonotype. The V and J genes are TRBV6-2 or TRBV6-3 and TRBJ2-7; TRBD2 matches at 7 bases. The CDR3 spans 14 residues. The germline gives CDR1 MNHEY, CDR2 SVGEGT. Trimming at V came to 4 bases and at J to 3 bases, leaving 6 bases not matched to a gene. The CDR3 sequence is CASSSSGEGYEQYF. The CDR3 nucleotides are TGTGCCAGCAGTTCCTCGGGGGAGGGCTACGAGCAGTACTTC.

At least ten counts were recorded for this clonotype. V and J are TRBV5-1 and TRBJ1-2; D is ambiguous. The CDR3 spans 13 residues. Trimming took 0 bases from V and 6 from J, leaving 9 bases between them. Germline V gene sequence: CDR1 SGHRS, CDR2 YFSETQ. CDR3 sequence reads: CASSLAGGDGYTF. The CDR3 bases are TGCGCCAGCAGCTTGGCAGGCGGGGATGGCTACACCTTC.

This clonotype has ten or more counts. The genes are TRBV27 and TRBJ1-2; no reliable D call. Germline V gene lookup returns CDR1 MNHEY and CDR2 SMNVEV (reference sequence). Between the trimmed V and J ends, which lost 4 bases and 5 bases, there was a span of 14 bases. This CDR3 has 14 amino acids. CDR3 sequence reads: CASSSAGPPYGYTF. The DNA for the CDR3 is TGTGCCAGCAGTTCGGCCGGGCCCCCGTATGGCTACACCTTC.

This clonotype appeared many times. The chain employs TRBV4-1 and TRBJ1-6; D might be TRBD1 (5 bases). Trimming left V 3 bases short and J 9 bases short, with 21 bases between. This CDR3 spans 17 amino acids. From germline, CDR1 is MGHRA and CDR2 YSYEKL. CDR3 region: CASSQVFFRETGSPLHF. CDR3 sequence (DNA): TGCGCCAGCAGCCAGGTTTTCTTCAGGGAGACGGGTTCACCCCTCCACTTT.